Following are 5 T cell receptor beta chains from one sample sequenced in a study of shared clonotypes between healthy human individuals. Generated by immunoSEQ multiplex PCR, the TCRdb table keeps only in-frame clones and is missing some. There are 400,000 to 600,000 clones in the sample; about 96% occur only once, and approximately 0.067% lies in the top ten. Sequenced sample: naive CD4+ T cells sorted from blood. Subset indicated: CD45RA+ positively selected. The receptors derive from a woman between 25 and 40 years old in good health.

The gene calls are TRBV19 and TRBJ2-7; D unclear. Trimming removed 3 bases at V and 3 bases at J, with 9 bases between. Per the germline V gene, CDR1 is LNHDA and CDR2 is SQIVND (reference sequence). CDR3 length: 13 residues. The CDR3 nucleotides read TGTGCCAGTAGTATCCCTGGCAGCTACGAGCAGTACTTC. Protein product: CASSIPGSYEQYF.

The chain couples TRBV6-5 to TRBJ2-7; D gene uncertain. The CDR3 contains 13 residues. Trimming shortened V by 6 bases and J by 6 bases, and 15 bases separated the two germline ends. CDR1 and CDR2 from the germline V gene are MNHEY and SVGAGI. The CDR3 here is CASSPTGLSEQYF. The CDR3 DNA follows: TGTGCCAGCAGCCCAACCGGTCTAAGCGAGCAGTACTTC.

This chain connects TRBV10-3 to TRBJ1-5, with 7 nucleotides matching TRBD1. V gave up 3 bases and J gave up 3 bases; unmatched junction bases: 8. CDR3 length: 16 residues. Germline V gene sequence: CDR1 ENHRY, CDR2 SYGVKD. The CDR3 DNA sequence: TGTGCCATCAGTGACGGCGGGACAGTAAACAATCAGCCCCAGCATTTT. Amino acids: CAISDGGTVNNQPQHF.

A note on this clone: The sample contains more than one DNA sequence encoding this CDR3. The chain couples TRBV2 to TRBJ1-5; TRBD1 is a possible D gene (5 bases). Between the trimmed V and J ends, which lost 5 bases and 1 base, there was a span of 6 bases. Germline V gene data show CDR1 as SNHLY and CDR2 as FYNNEI. The CDR3 loop spans 13 amino acids. The CDR3 protein is CASSWDSNQPQHF. CDR3 in DNA: TGTGCCAGCAGTTGGGACAGCAATCAGCCCCAGCATTTT. The entire variable domain, with the rest obtained from reference TRBV2 and TRBJ1-5, is as follows: EPEVTQTPSHQVTQMGQEVILRCVPISNHLYFYWYRQILGQKVEFLVSFYNNEISEKSEIFDDQFSVERPDGSNFTLKIRSTKLEDSAMYFCASSWDSNQPQHFGDGTRLSIL.

The chain links TRBV5-1 to TRBJ1-3; the D is unclear. Germline CDR1 and CDR2: SGHRS and YFSETQ. This CDR3 is built from 14 residues. V lost 4 bases and J lost 0, with 8 bases in between. Written as DNA, the CDR3 is TGCGCCAGCAGCGCCTCTAGCTCTGGAAACACCATATATTTT. It translates to CASSASSSGNTIYF.